The 25 T cell receptor beta chains presented below share a single source sample, sequenced in a study of blood T cell repertoires in COVID-19. Only in-frame clones appear in the TCRdb table, and some are missing; sequencing was by immunoSEQ multiplex PCR. The table has approximately 220,000 clones, roughly nine tenths seen once. Sample: peripheral blood. These receptors all stem from a woman aged 45 to 65 with acute or convalescent COVID-19.

This clone was detected only once. The chain uses TRBV19 and TRBJ1-2; 7 bases match TRBD1. The germline CDR1 and CDR2 sequences are LNHDA and SQIVND (reference sequence). The CDR3 is made up of 15 amino acids. The trim removed 3 bases at V and 4 bases at J, leaving 8 bases unmatched. The CDR3 sequence: CASSIPGQTIYGYTF. In DNA form, the CDR3 reads TGTGCCAGTAGTATCCCGGGACAGACAATCTATGGCTACACCTTC.

Remarks on this clone: A junction end diverges from the germline sequence, so it may reflect a read error. This sequence joins TRBV19 and TRBJ2-4, with D tentatively TRBD2 (7 bases). The CDR3 is 15 residues long. Germline CDR1 is LNHDA and CDR2 is SQIVND (reference sequence). CDR3 in amino acids: CASSISLEVGGRRVF. For the CDR3, the DNA is TGTGCCAGTAGTATTTCACTCGAAGTGGGGGGGCGGAGGGTCTTC.

The chain carries TRBV5-1 and TRBJ2-1, with TRBD2 identical over 12 bases. V lost 3 bases and J lost 6; bases outside the gene matches: 10. Germline V gene data show CDR1 as SGHRS and CDR2 as YFSETQ. The CDR3 spans 17 residues. CDR3 sequence (DNA): TGCGCCAGCAGCTCTGGACTAGCGGGGCCTGGCTCCAATGAGCAGTTCTTC. Translating gives CASSSGLAGPGSNEQFF.

The rearrangement links TRBV6-5 to TRBJ2-3, with 8 positions matching TRBD1. The V gene's germline CDR1 is MNHEY and CDR2 SVGAGI. V was clipped by 5 bases and J by 7 bases; unmatched bases: 11. The CDR3 loop spans 15 amino acids. The CDR3 loop is CASSPLTGVLNTQYF. CDR3 DNA sequence: TGTGCCAGCAGTCCCCTGACAGGGGTGCTTAATACGCAGTATTTT.

This chain uses TRBV18 with TRBJ2-1; TRBD2 matches at 11 bases. CDR1 is KGHSH, CDR2 LQKENI, per germline. This CDR3 has 18 amino acids. The junction had 7 bases not matched to a gene; V was cut back by 3 bases and J by 0 bases. Here the CDR3 DNA reads TGTGCCAGCTCACCTAGCGGGAGGGTCCCGGGCTCCTACAATGAGCAGTTCTTC. This encodes CASSPSGRVPGSYNEQFF.

This chain uses TRBV9 with TRBJ1-2, with D possibly matching TRBD1 (5 bases). V dropped 3 bases and J dropped 6 bases, with 18 bases sitting between them. This CDR3 has 15 residues. Germline V gives CDR1 SGDLS, CDR2 YYNGEE. CDR3 nucleotides: TGTGCCAGCAGCGCCTACAGGAACGGGGGGAATGGCTACACCTTC. Translating gives CASSAYRNGGNGYTF.

This rearrangement joins TRBV9 to TRBJ2-1; 14 bases align to TRBD2. This CDR3 contains 14 residues. The J segment lost 14 bases and the V segment lost 4 bases, leaving 8 bases of the junction unmatched. Germline loops: CDR1 SGDLS, CDR2 YYNGEE. The CDR3 nucleotides read TGTGCCAGCAGCCCAGGGGGACTAGCGGGGGTAGAGTTCTTC. It yields the protein CASSPGGLAGVEFF.

The chain links TRBV29-1 to TRBJ1-2, with D unresolved. Trimming took 6 bases from V and 2 from J, leaving 7 bases between them. The CDR3 contains 11 residues. The germline V gene encodes CDR1 SQVTM and CDR2 ANQGSEA. The CDR3 loop is CSVTGNYGYTF. The DNA for the CDR3 is TGCAGCGTGACGGGAAACTATGGCTACACCTTC.

This clone appeared a single time. This chain connects TRBV2 to TRBJ2-1, with 7 bases identical to TRBD2. The CDR3 runs 16 residues. Germline CDR1 is SNHLY and CDR2 is FYNNEI. With V trimmed by 5 bases and J by 3 bases, 10 bases remained unmatched. For the CDR3, the DNA is TGTGCCAGCAGTCCTCAGTCGGGGGGAATCTACAATGAGCAGTTCTTC. Amino acids: CASSPQSGGIYNEQFF.

The V call is TRBV5-1, the J call TRBJ1-1; TRBD1 aligns across 8 bases. Trimming removed 0 bases from V and 6 bases from J; junction bases left unmatched: 10. CDR3 length: 16 residues. The germline V gene encodes CDR1 SGHRS and CDR2 YFSETQ. The CDR3 is CASSLGDRGVRSEAFF. The DNA for the CDR3 is TGCGCCAGCAGCTTGGGAGACAGGGGTGTTAGGTCTGAAGCTTTCTTT.

The rearrangement links TRBV6-4 to TRBJ2-1; D perhaps matches TRBD2 (5 bases). Germline CDR1 is MRHNA and CDR2 is SNTAGT. With 5 bases removed from V and 0 bases from J, the gap between germline ends came to 5 bases. CDR3 size: 13 residues. The CDR3 region is CASSRDSYNEQFF. CDR3 nucleotides: TGTGCCAGCAGTCGGGACTCCTACAATGAGCAGTTCTTC.

The chain links TRBV23-1 to TRBJ2-5, with a weak D call TRBD2 (7 bases). TRBV23-1 is recorded as an ORF, its role being uncertain. This CDR3 contains 16 residues. The V and J ends lost 0 bases and 5 bases respectively, with 16 bases between them. CDR3 residues: CASSQSVRGARETQYF. As DNA, the CDR3 is TGCGCCAGCAGTCAATCGGTTCGGGGGGCGAGGGAGACCCAGTACTTC.

V is TRBV29-1 and J is TRBJ2-7; 10 bases map to TRBD2. The CDR3 is 13 amino acids. Germline CDR1 and CDR2: SQVTM and ANQGSEA. Trimming at V came to 4 bases and at J to 3 bases, leaving 3 bases not matched to a gene. CDR3 sequence reads: CSVGTSGSYEQYF. The CDR3 DNA is TGCAGCGTTGGGACTAGCGGTAGCTACGAGCAGTACTTC.

The chain recombines TRBV18 with TRBJ2-1; 10 bases align to TRBD2. CDR1 is KGHSH, CDR2 LQKENI, per germline. V lost 3 bases to trimming and J lost 8 bases; unmatched junction nucleotides: 4. This CDR3 is built from 14 residues. CDR3 nucleotides: TGTGCCAGCTCACCTGGGACTAGCGAGGATGAGCAGTTCTTC. It yields the protein CASSPGTSEDEQFF.

V is TRBV18 and J is TRBJ2-7, with 7 bases matching TRBD1. CDR1 and CDR2 (germline): KGHSH, LQKENI. J lost 5 bases, V lost 3 bases, and 10 bases had no gene match. This CDR3 spans 15 amino acids. The DNA of the CDR3 is TGTGCCAGCTCACCTCCTGACAGGGTTTTGAACGAGCAGTACTTC. It specifies CASSPPDRVLNEQYF.

This chain joins TRBV6-2 or TRBV6-3 and TRBJ2-7, with TRBD2 as a possible D gene (6 bases). The CDR3 length is 12 residues. The germline CDR1 and CDR2 sequences are MNHEY and SVGEGT. With 6 bases removed from V and 5 bases from J, the gap between germline ends came to 11 bases. The CDR3: CASSSGDHEQYF. CDR3 nucleotide sequence: TGTGCCAGCAGCTCGGGGGACCACGAGCAGTACTTC.

The rearrangement uses TRBV4-3 and TRBJ1-1, with D unresolved. Germline assignment: CDR1 LGHNA and CDR2 YSLEER. Deletions cut 2 bases from V and 4 bases from J, with 8 bases between. The CDR3 has 13 residues. CDR3 loop: CASSQRRLTEAFF. The CDR3 DNA reads TGCGCCAGCAGCCAAAGGAGACTCACTGAAGCTTTCTTT.

This sequence joins TRBV18 and TRBJ2-3; 9 positions agree with TRBD2. The CDR3 is 17 amino acids. The trim removed 3 bases at V and 0 bases at J, leaving 7 bases unmatched. Germline V CDR1 and CDR2: KGHSH, LQKENI. In DNA, the CDR3 is TGTGCCAGCTCACCCAGGGCTAGCGGGACAAGCACAGATACGCAGTATTTT. It is translated as CASSPRASGTSTDTQYF.

The chain links TRBV19 to TRBJ2-2, with 8 nucleotides matching TRBD1. CDR1 is LNHDA, CDR2 SQIVND, per germline (reference sequence). The CDR3 totals 16 residues. The V segment lost 5 bases and the J segment 1 base; nucleotides outside the gene matches: 6. DNA for the CDR3: TGTGCCAGTAGTTCTACCGGGACAGGGAACACCGGGGAGCTGTTTTTT. Residues: CASSSTGTGNTGELFF.

The rearrangement uses TRBV7-3 and TRBJ2-7; 14 nucleotides agree with TRBD2. Looked up from germline, CDR1 is SGHTA and CDR2 is FQGTGA. The CDR3 contains 16 residues. V lost 4 bases, J lost 5 bases, and 7 bases stayed unmatched. In nucleotides, the CDR3 is TGTGCCAGCAGCTCGGGACTAGCGGGGGATCCGAACGAGCAGTACTTC. This translates into CASSSGLAGDPNEQYF.

A remark on this clone: One junction end disagrees with the germline gene, perhaps due to a read error. The chain has TRBV6-6 and TRBJ1-2, with a possible D match to TRBD1 (6 bases). Per germline, CDR1 MNHNY and CDR2 SVGAGI (reference sequence). The CDR3 sequence is 13 residues long. In DNA form, the CDR3 reads TGTGCCAGCACCTTACAGGGTTACTATGGCCACACCTTC. Residues: CASTLQGYYGHTF.

This chain joins TRBV19 and TRBJ2-3, with 7 nucleotides matching TRBD2. The germline CDR1 and CDR2 sequences are LNHDA and SQIVND (reference sequence). The junction had 7 bases not matched to a gene; V was cut back by 7 bases and J by 0 bases. The CDR3 spans 15 residues. The CDR3 here is CASTPSGTSTDTQYF. The CDR3 DNA is TGTGCCAGTACCCCCAGCGGGACTAGCACAGATACGCAGTATTTT.

The chain carries TRBV6-2 or TRBV6-3 and TRBJ2-3, with D perhaps TRBD2 (5 bases). The CDR3 covers 15 residues. Trimming removed 4 bases at V and 2 bases at J, with 13 bases between. CDR1 is MNHEY and CDR2 is SVGEGT in the germline V gene. Written as DNA, the CDR3 is TGTGCCAGCAGTTCAGAGCGGCCACTCACAGATACGCAGTATTTT. This sequence encodes CASSSERPLTDTQYF.

The chain recombines TRBV5-1 with TRBJ1-4; D perhaps matches TRBD1 (5 bases). The CDR3 covers 16 residues. CDR1 is SGHRS, CDR2 YFSETQ, per germline. Trimming left V 4 bases short and J 8 bases short, with 21 bases between. CDR3 DNA sequence: TGCGCCAGCAGCCCGGGACTTACTGTCTCAGGGGAAAAACTGTTTTTT. This codes for CASSPGLTVSGEKLFF.

In this sample, this clone turned up once. This chain links TRBV9 with TRBJ2-3, with D maybe TRBD2 (6 bases). The V and J ends lost 4 bases and 4 bases respectively, with 19 bases between them. Germline V gene sequence: CDR1 SGDLS, CDR2 YYNGEE. This CDR3 has 16 amino acids. CDR3: CASSPPTRGWADTQYF. DNA for the CDR3: TGTGCCAGCAGCCCCCCCACGCGGGGCTGGGCAGATACGCAGTATTTT.